This T cell receptor beta chain was obtained from a study of shared clonotypes between healthy human individuals. Profiling relied on immunoSEQ multiplex PCR, and the TCRdb table lists in-frame clones only, not all of them. Counted here are about 2 million clones, 90% to 95% occurring once; the ten biggest clones make up 0.1% to 0.15%. CDR1 is SGDLS, CDR2 YYNGEE, per germline. V lost 4 bases and J 0 bases, leaving 10 bases between the germline ends. There are 15 residues in the CDR3. The chain is built from TRBV9 and TRBJ2-2; the D gene is possibly TRBD2 (6 bases). This sequence originates from a man between 18 and 35 years old in good health. Sequenced sample: naive CD4+ T cells sorted from blood. Subset here: CD45RA+ positively selected. The CDR3 protein is CASSFSGSNTGELFF. For the CDR3, the DNA is TGTGCCAGCAGCTTTAGCGGTTCGAACACCGGGGAGCTGTTTTTT.